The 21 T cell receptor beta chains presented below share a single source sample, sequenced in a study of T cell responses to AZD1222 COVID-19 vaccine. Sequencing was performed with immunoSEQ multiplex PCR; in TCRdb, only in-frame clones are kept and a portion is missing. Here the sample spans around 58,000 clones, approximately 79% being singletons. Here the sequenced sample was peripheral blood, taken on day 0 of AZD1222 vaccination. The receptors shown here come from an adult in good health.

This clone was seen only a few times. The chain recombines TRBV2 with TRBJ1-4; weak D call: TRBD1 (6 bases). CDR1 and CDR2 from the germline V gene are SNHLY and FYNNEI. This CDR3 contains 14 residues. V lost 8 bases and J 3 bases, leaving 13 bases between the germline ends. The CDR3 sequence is CASGRGGPNEKLFF. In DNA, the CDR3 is TGTGCCAGCGGAAGGGGGGGTCCTAATGAAAAACTGTTTTTT.

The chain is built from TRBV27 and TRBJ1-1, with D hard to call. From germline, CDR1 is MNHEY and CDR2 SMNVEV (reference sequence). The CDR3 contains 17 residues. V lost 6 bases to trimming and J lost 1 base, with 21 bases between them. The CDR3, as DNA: TGTGCCAGCAGCCAGATTCTTACACGCGCTTGGAACACTGAAGCTTTCTTT. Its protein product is CASSQILTRAWNTEAFF.

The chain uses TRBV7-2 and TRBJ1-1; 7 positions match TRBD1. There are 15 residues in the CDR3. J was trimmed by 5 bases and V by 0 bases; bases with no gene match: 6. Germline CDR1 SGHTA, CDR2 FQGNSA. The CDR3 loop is CASSLAPTGLTEAFF. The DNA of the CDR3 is TGTGCCAGCAGCTTAGCGCCGACAGGGCTGACTGAAGCTTTCTTT. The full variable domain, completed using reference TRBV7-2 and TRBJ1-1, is GAGVSQSPSNKVTEKGKDVELRCDPISGHTALYWYRQSLGQGLEFLIYFQGNSAPDKSGLPSDRFSAERTGGSVSTLTIQRTQQEDSAVYLCASSLAPTGLTEAFFGQGTRLTVV.

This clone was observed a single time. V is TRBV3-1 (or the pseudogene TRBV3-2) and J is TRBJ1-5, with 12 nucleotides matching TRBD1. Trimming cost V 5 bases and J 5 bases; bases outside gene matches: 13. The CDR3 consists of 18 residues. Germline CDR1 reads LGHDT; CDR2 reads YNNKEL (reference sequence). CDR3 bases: TGTGCCAGCAGCATATACCGGGACAGGGGGCGTTCAGATCAGCCCCAGCATTTT. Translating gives CASSIYRDRGRSDQPQHF.

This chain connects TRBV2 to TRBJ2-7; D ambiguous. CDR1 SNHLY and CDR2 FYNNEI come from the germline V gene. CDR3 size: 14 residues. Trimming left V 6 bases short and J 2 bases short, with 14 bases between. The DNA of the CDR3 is TGTGCCAGCAGGTACGAGGTATCGCCCTACGAGCAGTACTTC. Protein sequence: CASRYEVSPYEQYF. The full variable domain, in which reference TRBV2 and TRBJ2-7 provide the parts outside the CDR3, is EPEVTQTPSHQVTQMGQEVILRCVPISNHLYFYWYRQILGQKVEFLVSFYNNEISEKSEIFDDQFSVERPDGSNFTLKIRSTKLEDSAMYFCASRYEVSPYEQYFGPGTRLTVT.

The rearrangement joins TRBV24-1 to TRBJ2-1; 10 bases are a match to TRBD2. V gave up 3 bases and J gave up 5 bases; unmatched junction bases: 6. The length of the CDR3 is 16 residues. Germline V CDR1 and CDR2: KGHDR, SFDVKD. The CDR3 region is CATSDLLAGGDNEQFF. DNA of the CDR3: TGTGCCACCAGTGATCTCTTAGCGGGAGGCGACAATGAGCAGTTCTTC.

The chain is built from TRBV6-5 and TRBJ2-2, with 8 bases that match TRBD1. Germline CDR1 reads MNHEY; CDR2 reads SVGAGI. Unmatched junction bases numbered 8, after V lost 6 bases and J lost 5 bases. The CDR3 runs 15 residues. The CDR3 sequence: CASSLGTGETGELFF. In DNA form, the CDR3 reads TGTGCCAGCAGCCTAGGGACAGGAGAGACCGGGGAGCTGTTTTTT.

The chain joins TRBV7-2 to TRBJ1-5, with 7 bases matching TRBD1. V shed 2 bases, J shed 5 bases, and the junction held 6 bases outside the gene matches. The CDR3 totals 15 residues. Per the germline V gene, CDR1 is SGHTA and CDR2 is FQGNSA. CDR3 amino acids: CASSLHPRGDQPQHF. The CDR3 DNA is TGTGCCAGCAGCTTACATCCCAGGGGGGATCAGCCCCAGCATTTT.

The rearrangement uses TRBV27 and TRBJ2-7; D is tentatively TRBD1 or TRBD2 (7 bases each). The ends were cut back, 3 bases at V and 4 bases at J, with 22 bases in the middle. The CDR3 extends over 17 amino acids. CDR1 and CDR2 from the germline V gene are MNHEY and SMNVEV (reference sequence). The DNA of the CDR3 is TGTGCCAGCAGTTTCAGGGGGGGACGAAAGGAGGTATACGAGCAGTACTTC. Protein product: CASSFRGGRKEVYEQYF.

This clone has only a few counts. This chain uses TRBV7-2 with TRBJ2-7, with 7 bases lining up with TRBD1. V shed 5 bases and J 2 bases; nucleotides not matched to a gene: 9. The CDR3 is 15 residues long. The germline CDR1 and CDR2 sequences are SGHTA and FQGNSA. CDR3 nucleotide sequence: TGTGCCAGCAGCAGAACCTGGACAGGAGCCTACGAGCAGTACTTC. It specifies CASSRTWTGAYEQYF.

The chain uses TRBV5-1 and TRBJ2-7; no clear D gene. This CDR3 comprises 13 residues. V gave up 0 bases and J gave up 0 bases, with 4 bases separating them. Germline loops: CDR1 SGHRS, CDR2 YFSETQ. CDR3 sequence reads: CASSLGASYEQYF. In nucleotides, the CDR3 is TGCGCCAGCAGCTTGGGGGCCTCCTACGAGCAGTACTTC.

The CDR3, as DNA: TGTGCCAGCAGTTACGTTCGGACAGCTAACACTGAAGCTTTCTTT. Its translation is CASSYVRTANTEAFF. This chain connects TRBV6-5 to TRBJ1-1; TRBD1 might be the D (6 bases). V was shortened by 2 bases and J by 2 bases, with 12 bases between the two germline ends. Germline CDR1 reads MNHEY; CDR2 reads SVGAGI. The CDR3 is 15 residues long.

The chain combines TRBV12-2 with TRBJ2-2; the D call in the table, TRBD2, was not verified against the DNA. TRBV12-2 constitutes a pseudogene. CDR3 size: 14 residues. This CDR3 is CARLPPANTGELFF. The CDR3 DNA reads TGTGCAAGACTACCTCCCGCGAACACCGGGGAGCTGTTTTTT.

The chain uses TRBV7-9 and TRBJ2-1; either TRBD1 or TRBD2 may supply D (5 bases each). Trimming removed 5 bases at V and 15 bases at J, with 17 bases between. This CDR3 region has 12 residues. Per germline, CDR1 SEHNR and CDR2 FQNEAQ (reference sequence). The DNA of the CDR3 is TGTGCCAGCAGCCAGGGACGAGAAAGGTGGTTCTTC. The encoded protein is CASSQGRERWFF.

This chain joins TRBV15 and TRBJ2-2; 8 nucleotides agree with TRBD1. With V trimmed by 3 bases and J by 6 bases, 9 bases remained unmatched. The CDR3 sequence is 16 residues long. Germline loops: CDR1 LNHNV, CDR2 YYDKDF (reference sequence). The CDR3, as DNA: TGTGCCACCAGCAGGACCAGGGGGCGCGGATCCGGGGAGCTGTTTTTT. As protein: CATSRTRGRGSGELFF. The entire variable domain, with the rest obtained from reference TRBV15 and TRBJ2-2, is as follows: DAMVIQNPRYQVTQFGKPVTLSCSQTLNHNVMYWYQQKSSQAPKLLFHYYDKDFNNEADTPDNFQSRRPNTSFCFLDIRSPGLGDTAMYLCATSRTRGRGSGELFFGEGSRLTVL.

In DNA, the CDR3 is TGTGCCAGCAGCTTCGTCACAGGGTATGCTAATGAGCAGTTCTTC. The encoded protein is CASSFVTGYANEQFF. The chain is built from TRBV7-9 and TRBJ2-1, with a tentative D call TRBD1 (6 bases). Trimming stripped 3 bases from V and 7 bases from J, with 16 bases between. This CDR3 is 15 amino acids long. Germline V lookup: CDR1 SEHNR, CDR2 FQNEAQ (reference sequence).

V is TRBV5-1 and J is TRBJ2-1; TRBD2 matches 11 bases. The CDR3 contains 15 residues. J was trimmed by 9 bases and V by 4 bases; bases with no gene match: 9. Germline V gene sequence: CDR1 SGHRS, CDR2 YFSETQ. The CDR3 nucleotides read TGCGCCAGCAGCGTTAGCGGGAGGGCCGTCGGTGAGCAGTTCTTC. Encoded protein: CASSVSGRAVGEQFF.

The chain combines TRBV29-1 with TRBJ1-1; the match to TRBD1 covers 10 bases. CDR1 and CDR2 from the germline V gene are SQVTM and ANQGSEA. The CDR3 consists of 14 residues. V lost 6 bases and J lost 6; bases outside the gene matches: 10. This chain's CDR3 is CSVGTGVVPSEAFF. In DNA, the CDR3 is TGCAGCGTCGGGACAGGGGTGGTTCCCTCTGAAGCTTTCTTT.

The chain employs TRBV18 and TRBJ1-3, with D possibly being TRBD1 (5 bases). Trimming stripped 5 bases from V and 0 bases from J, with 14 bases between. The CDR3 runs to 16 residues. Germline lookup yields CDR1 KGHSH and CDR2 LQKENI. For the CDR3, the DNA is TGTGCCAGCTCAGGTTGGGACTCCGGCTCTGGAAACACCATATATTTT. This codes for CASSGWDSGSGNTIYF. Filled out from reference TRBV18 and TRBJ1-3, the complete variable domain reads NAGVMQNPRHLVRRRGQEARLRCSPMKGHSHVYWYRQLPEEGLKFMVYLQKENIIDESGMPKERFSAEFPKEGPSILRIQQVVRGDSAAYFCASSGWDSGSGNTIYFGEGSWLTVV.

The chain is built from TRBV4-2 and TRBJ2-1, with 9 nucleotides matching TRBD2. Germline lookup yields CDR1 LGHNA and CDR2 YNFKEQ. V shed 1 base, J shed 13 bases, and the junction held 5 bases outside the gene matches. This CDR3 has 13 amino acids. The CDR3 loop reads CASSQARTSEQFF. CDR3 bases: TGTGCCAGCAGCCAAGCGAGGACTAGCGAACAGTTCTTC.

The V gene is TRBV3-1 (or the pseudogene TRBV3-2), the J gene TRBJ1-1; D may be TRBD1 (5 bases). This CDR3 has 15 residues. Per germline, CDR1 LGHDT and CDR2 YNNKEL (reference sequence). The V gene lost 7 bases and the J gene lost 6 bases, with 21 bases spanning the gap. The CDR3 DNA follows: TGTGCCAGCACACCAAAAGGGACTTCGAGGCCTGAAGCTTTCTTT. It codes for CASTPKGTSRPEAFF.